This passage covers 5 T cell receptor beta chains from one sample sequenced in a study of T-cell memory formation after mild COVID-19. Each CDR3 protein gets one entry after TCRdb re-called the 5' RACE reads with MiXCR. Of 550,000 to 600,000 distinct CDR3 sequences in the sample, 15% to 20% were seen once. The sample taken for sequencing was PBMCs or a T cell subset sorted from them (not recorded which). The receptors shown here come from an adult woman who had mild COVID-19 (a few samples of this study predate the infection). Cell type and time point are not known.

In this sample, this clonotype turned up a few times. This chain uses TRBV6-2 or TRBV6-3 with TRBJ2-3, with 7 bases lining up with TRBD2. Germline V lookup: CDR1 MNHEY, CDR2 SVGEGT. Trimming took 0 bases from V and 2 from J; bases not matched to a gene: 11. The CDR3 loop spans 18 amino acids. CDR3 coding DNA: TGTGCCAGCAGTTACTCCCTGACTAGCTTGATAACCACAGATACGCAGTATTTT. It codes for CASSYSLTSLITTDTQYF.

CDR3 region: CASSQDPRGQETQYF. As DNA, the CDR3 is TGTGCCAGCAGCCAAGATCCCCGGGGGCAAGAGACCCAGTACTTC. The chain carries TRBV3-1 and TRBJ2-5, with D maybe TRBD2 (6 bases). Germline V gene lookup returns CDR1 LGHDT and CDR2 YNNKEL (reference sequence). With 0 bases removed from V and 2 bases from J, the gap between germline ends came to 10 bases. CDR3 length equals 15 residues.

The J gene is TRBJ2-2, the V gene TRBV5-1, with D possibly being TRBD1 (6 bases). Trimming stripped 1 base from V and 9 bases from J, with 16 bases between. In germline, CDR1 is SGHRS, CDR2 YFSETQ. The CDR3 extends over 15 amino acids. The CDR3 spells CASSLLGHWPRELFF. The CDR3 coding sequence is TGCGCCAGCAGCTTGTTGGGACACTGGCCCAGGGAGCTGTTTTTT.

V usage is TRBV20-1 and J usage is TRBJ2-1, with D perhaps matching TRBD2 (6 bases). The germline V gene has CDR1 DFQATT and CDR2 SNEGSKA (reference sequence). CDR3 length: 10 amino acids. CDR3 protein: CSAGGNEQFF. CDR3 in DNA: TGCAGCGCCGGGGGCAATGAGCAGTTCTTC.

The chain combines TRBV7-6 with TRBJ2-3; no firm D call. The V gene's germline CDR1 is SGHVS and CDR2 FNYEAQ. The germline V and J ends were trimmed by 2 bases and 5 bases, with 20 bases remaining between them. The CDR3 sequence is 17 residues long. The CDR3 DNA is TGTGCCAGCAGCTTAAATAATGCGGCCGATAGATTAGATACGCAGTATTTT. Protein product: CASSLNNAADRLDTQYF.